Listed below are T cell receptor beta chains from one sample, sequenced in a study of T cell responses to AZD1222 COVID-19 vaccine. The protocol was immunoSEQ multiplex PCR, while the TCRdb copy is restricted to in-frame clones and leaves out a portion. The sample holds 150,000 to 200,000 clones; 90% to 95% are singletons and the top ten take 4% to 5.5%. Sequenced material: peripheral blood, taken 28 days after the second AZD1222 dose. Every receptor here comes from an adult who received the AZD1222 COVID-19 vaccine. The CDR3 runs from the conserved cysteine through the conserved F or W. D genes are given only for firm matches. The size of a clone is reported for some rows only, either as once, few or many, or as a class for expanded clones.

TRBD1 | TRBJ2-1 | TRBV30 | NA | CAWTHALLQGDSYNEQFF | TGTGCCTGGACCCACGCACTTCTACAGGGGGATTCATACAATGAGCAGTTCTTC
NA | TRBJ2-1 | TRBV14 | NA | CASTPGLNNEQFF | TGTGCCAGCACCCCAGGACTGAACAATGAGCAGTTCTTC
TRBD1 | TRBJ2-5 | TRBV11-2 | NA | CASSIRTGGVRETQYF | TGTGCCAGCAGCATCCGGACAGGGGGCGTGAGAGAGACCCAGTACTTC
NA | TRBJ2-7 | TRBV7-9 | once | CASSYRRSGGTYEQYF | TGTGCCAGCAGCTACAGGCGGTCGGGGGGCACCTACGAGCAGTACTTC
NA | TRBJ2-7 | TRBV30 | NA | CAWSVYEAPQNF | TGTGCCTGGAGTGTATATGAAGCCCCCCAAAACTTC
NA | TRBJ2-3 | TRBV19 | once | CASSLGQRTDTQYF | TGTGCCAGTAGTCTAGGACAGCGCACAGATACGCAGTATTTT
NA | TRBJ2-2 | TRBV5-8 | NA | CASSLFPGELFF | TGTGCCAGCAGCTTATTTCCGGGGGAGCTGTTTTTT
TRBD1 | TRBJ1-1 | TRBV5-4 | NA | CASSPDRDEAFF | TGTGCCAGCAGCCCGGACAGGGATGAAGCTTTCTTT
TRBD1 | TRBJ1-4 | TRBV20-1 | NA | CSALQGGKLFF | TGCAGTGCTTTACAGGGGGGAAAACTGTTTTTT
TRBD1 | TRBJ1-6 | TRBV5-4 | NA | CASSFTGVRNSPLHF | TGTGCCAGCAGCTTCACAGGGGTGAGGAATTCACCCCTCCACTTT
TRBD2 | TRBJ2-1 | TRBV7-2 | NA | CASSLTSGTIYNEQFF | TGTGCCAGCAGCCTGACTAGCGGGACTATTTACAATGAGCAGTTCTTC
NA | TRBJ1-5 | TRBV7-8 | NA | CASSPTGMSNQPQHF | TGTGCCAGCAGCCCTACAGGGATGAGCAATCAGCCCCAGCATTTT
TRBD2 | TRBJ2-7 | TRBV5-1 | once | CASNPGGGSNYEQYF | TGCGCCAGCAACCCGGGAGGGGGTAGCAACTACGAGCAGTACTTC
TRBD2 | TRBJ2-1 | TRBV3-1/TRBV3-2 | NA | CASSPLLAGGFSEQFF | TGTGCCAGCAGCCCCCTCCTAGCGGGAGGATTTAGTGAGCAGTTCTTC
NA | TRBJ1-5 | TRBV5-8 | NA | CASSLLNQPQHF | TGTGCCAGCAGCTTGCTTAATCAGCCCCAGCATTTT
NA | TRBJ2-5 | TRBV3-1/TRBV3-2 | NA | CASSQVGAGSSQETQYF | TGTGCCAGCAGCCAAGTTGGTGCAGGGTCCTCCCAAGAGACCCAGTACTTC
TRBD2 | TRBJ2-3 | TRBV19 | NA | CASKTSGLGTDTQYF | TGTGCCAGTAAGACTAGCGGGCTTGGCACAGATACGCAGTATTTT
TRBD1 | TRBJ1-2 | TRBV19 | NA | CASSILTGGGYGYTF | TGTGCCAGTAGTATCCTGACAGGGGGCGGATATGGCTACACCTTC
TRBD1 | TRBJ1-5 | TRBV2 | NA | CASRTTGYDSSSNQPQHF | TGTGCCAGCAGGACGACAGGGTATGACTCTTCGAGCAATCAGCCCCAGCATTTT
TRBD2 | TRBJ2-7 | TRBV28 | NA | CASSFSPRGGGNYEQYF | TGTGCCAGCAGTTTTTCCCCCCGCGGGGGTGGAAACTACGAGCAGTACTTC
TRBD1 | TRBJ1-2 | TRBV19 | NA | CASSYTGTGKNYGYTF | TGTGCCAGTAGTTATACCGGGACAGGGAAAAACTATGGCTACACCTTC
NA | TRBJ1-2 | TRBV7-9 | NA | CASSPRGGLVGYTF | TGTGCCAGCAGCCCCCGGGGGGGCCTCGTAGGCTACACCTTC
NA | TRBJ1-5 | TRBV6-5 | NA | CARPGDTDQPQHF | TGTGCCAGGCCCGGGGACACCGATCAGCCCCAGCATTTT
NA | TRBJ1-1 | TRBV28 | NA | CASHQQRTEAFF | TGTGCCAGCCACCAACAGAGAACTGAAGCTTTCTTT
TRBD1 | TRBJ1-2 | TRBV2 | NA | CASRASTGADGYTF | TGTGCCAGCAGGGCCTCGACAGGGGCTGATGGCTACACCTTC
NA | TRBJ2-7 | TRBV4-1 | NA | CASSQNWPTTYEQYF | TGCGCCAGCAGCCAAAACTGGCCCACTACCTACGAGCAGTACTTC
NA | TRBJ1-1 | TRBV2 | NA | CASSDGANTEAFF | TGTGCCAGCAGTGACGGAGCGAACACTGAAGCTTTCTTT
NA | TRBJ2-6 | TRBV24-1 | NA | CATSDPGSSGANVLTF | TGTGCCACCAGTGATCCAGGGTCGTCTGGGGCCAACGTCCTGACTTTC
NA | TRBJ1-1 | TRBV12-3/TRBV12-4 | NA | CASSLAQEAFF | TGTGCCAGCAGTTTAGCTCAGGAAGCTTTCTTT